The entry that follows covers one T cell receptor (beta chain) sequence. The sample is drawn from a study of blood T cell repertoires in COVID-19. At the level of the study: The United States, Italy and Spain were the sources of the acute and convalescent COVID-19 samples. The analysed material was cDNA or gDNA that came from T cells, B-cell-depleted T cells, or PBMCs.

The CDR3 sequence is 16 residues long. Germline lookup yields CDR1 SGHRS and CDR2 YFSETQ. V shed 4 bases and J 12 bases; nucleotides not matched to a gene: 17. Only in-frame clones appear in the TCRdb table, and some are missing; sequencing was by immunoSEQ multiplex PCR. The repertoire has roughly 200,000 clones, almost 90% of them found once; the top ten carry around 1.5%. The J gene is TRBJ2-1, the V gene TRBV5-1, with 9 bases lining up with TRBD2. The sequence was collected from a man aged 18 to 30 with active or convalescent COVID-19. The sequencing input was peripheral blood. Here the CDR3 reads CASSPLGAGGPLRQFF. In DNA form, the CDR3 reads TGCGCCAGCAGCCCCTTGGGGGCGGGGGGGCCCTTGCGGCAGTTCTTC. Complete variable domain (other parts from reference TRBV5-1 and TRBJ2-1): KAGVTQTPRYLIKTRGQQVTLSCSPISGHRSVSWYQQTPGQGLQFLFEYFSETQRNKGNFPGRFSGRQFSNSRSEMNVSTLELGDSALYLCASSPLGAGGPLRQFFGPGTRLTVL.